This T cell receptor (beta chain) was identified during a study of human T cells and chemical hapten exposure. TCRdb reanalysed the RACE reads using MiXCR and keeps one entry per CDR3 protein. The sample lists some 200,000 distinct CDR3 sequences, around 22% occurring once. This clonotype was recorded many times. Time point noted: patch test 1, 2 weeks after DPC sensitization. This sample's treatment: therapeutic diphenylcyclopropenone sensitization with weekly scalp DPC. The V segment lost 4 bases and the J segment 7 bases; nucleotides outside the gene matches: 8. CDR3 length equals 14 residues. CDR1 SGHRS and CDR2 YFSETQ come from the germline V gene.

The V gene is TRBV5-1, the J gene TRBJ2-7; 10 positions agree with TRBD1. The specimen was whole blood, collected in connection with sensitization to the hapten diphenylcyclopropenone (DPC). The clonotype comes from a woman aged 50 to 60 with alopecia areata. Some clones in this sample may be carry-over from other donors' samples. This CDR3 is CASSLRQGAREQYF. Written as DNA, the CDR3 is TGCGCCAGCAGCCTACGACAGGGGGCTAGGGAGCAGTACTTC.